These T cell receptor beta chains were read from a single sample in a study of cytomegalovirus exposure and HLA in healthy donors. Some clones are missing from TCRdb's copy, which holds only in-frame ones; the method was immunoSEQ multiplex PCR. The top ten hold around 10% of the sample, which has 120,000 to 150,000 clones, approximately 86% seen once. The source material was PBMCs. The receptors originated from a man younger than 35 in good health and CMV-seropositive. Each CDR3 is given with its conserved first and last residue. The D gene is left open where the match is weak. Some rows mark clone size as missing; the rest say once, few, many or name a class of expanded clone.

clone_size	j_call	d_call	v_call	cdr3_nt	cdr3_aa
-	TRBJ2-3	-	TRBV29-1	TGCAGCGTTGCAGTCCAAGCAGATACGCAGTATTTT	CSVAVQADTQYF
few	TRBJ1-1	-	TRBV27	TGTGCCAGCAGTTACGGCACTGAAGCTTTCTTT	CASSYGTEAFF
-	TRBJ2-3	-	TRBV29-1	TGCAGCGACTTAGACCGTGCAGCGGATACGCAGTATTTT	CSDLDRAADTQYF
-	TRBJ2-1	-	TRBV11-3	TGTGCCAGCAGCTCTAGGACCCGGACTACCAATGAGCAGTTCTTC	CASSSRTRTTNEQFF
-	TRBJ2-3	TRBD1	TRBV30	TGTGCCTGGAGTAGGGGGCCCTCCACAGATACGCAGTATTTT	CAWSRGPSTDTQYF
many	TRBJ2-2	-	TRBV27	TGTGCCAGCAGTGCGGCCGGGGAGCTGTTTTTT	CASSAAGELFF
-	TRBJ2-7	-	TRBV18	TGTGCCAGCTCACCAACCTCAGGATCCTACGAGCAGTACTTC	CASSPTSGSYEQYF
-	TRBJ1-2	TRBD1	TRBV5-4	TGTGCCAGCAACCTACAGGGGAGCGGCTATGGCTACACCTTC	CASNLQGSGYGYTF
-	TRBJ1-2	-	TRBV5-1	TGCGCCAGCAGCCCGGGGTCCGGGAACTATGGCTACACCTTC	CASSPGSGNYGYTF
-	TRBJ2-5	-	TRBV18	TGTGCCAGCTCACCACAGTCCCCAGGGTATGGGACCCAGTACTTC	CASSPQSPGYGTQYF
-	TRBJ1-1	-	TRBV2	TGTGCCAGCAGTCGAACCTATGAAGCTTTCTTT	CASSRTYEAFF
-	TRBJ2-3	TRBD2	TRBV7-9	TGTGCCAGCAGCTTAGTAGGGCGGGGGGCCCACACAGATACGCAGTATTTT	CASSLVGRGAHTDTQYF
few	TRBJ1-2	-	TRBV7-9	TGTGCCAGCAGCTTCGGTGGAGGGGGCTACACCTTC	CASSFGGGGYTF
-	TRBJ2-7	-	TRBV11-3	TGTGCCAGCAGCTTAGATCTCTTTGGGAGGCCTAGCTCCTACGAGCAGTACTTC	CASSLDLFGRPSSYEQYF
-	TRBJ2-5	-	TRBV10-2	TGCGCCAGCAGTGTTCAACGGGGGGAGACCCAGTACTTC	CASSVQRGETQYF
-	TRBJ2-7	-	TRBV11-3	TGTGCCAGCAGCTTCGGGCAGGGGACGTCCTACGAGCAGTACTTC	CASSFGQGTSYEQYF
-	TRBJ2-3	TRBD2	TRBV27	TGTGCCAGCAGTCAATATGTAGCGGGACCCAAGGATACGCAGTATTTT	CASSQYVAGPKDTQYF
-	TRBJ2-1	TRBD1	TRBV2	TGTGCCAGCACACCCAGACAGGGGTCGACTGAGCAGTTCTTC	CASTPRQGSTEQFF
-	TRBJ1-5	TRBD1	TRBV9	TGTGCCAGCAGCGTAGATTCTCCAGGGGGCGAAAATCAGCCCCAGCATTTT	CASSVDSPGGENQPQHF
-	TRBJ1-5	-	TRBV18	TGTGCCAGCTCACCAAGCCCGAGTGAGCCCCAGCATTTT	CASSPSPSEPQHF
-	TRBJ2-5	-	TRBV9	TGTGCCAGCAGCGTAGAGGCGGGTCAGACCCAGTACTTC	CASSVEAGQTQYF
-	TRBJ2-7	-	TRBV27	TGTGCCAGCACTTTTGGGGTACCAGGGGCACAGCAGTACTTC	CASTFGVPGAQQYF
-	TRBJ2-1	TRBD2	TRBV19	TGTGCCAGTAGTCAGCGGACTAGCGGGGCTTACAATGAGCAGTTCTTC	CASSQRTSGAYNEQFF
-	TRBJ2-2	TRBD2	TRBV15	TGTGCCACCAGGGGAGGAGCCGGGAGGACCGGGGAGCTGTTTTTT	CATRGGAGRTGELFF
-	TRBJ2-3	TRBD1	TRBV10-1	TGCGCCAGCAGCAACAGGGGATCCACAGATACGCAGTATTTT	CASSNRGSTDTQYF
few	TRBJ1-1	-	TRBV18	TGTGCCAGCTCACCACTCCGGGAGAGGAACACTGAAGCTTTCTTT	CASSPLRERNTEAFF
-	TRBJ2-5	TRBD1	TRBV19	TGTGCCAGTAGTACGACAGGGCGAGAGACCCAGTACTTC	CASSTTGRETQYF
few	TRBJ1-1	TRBD1	TRBV29-1	TGCAGCGTCCTGGGACAGGGGGATACTGAAGCTTTCTTT	CSVLGQGDTEAFF
-	TRBJ2-3	TRBD2	TRBV9	TGTGCCAGCAGCGTCCCCCCGGGGGAGGGCGCTACGCAGTATTTT	CASSVPPGEGATQYF
-	TRBJ2-3	-	TRBV9	TGTGCCAGCAGCGTAGATCACGGGGCAGATACGCAGTATTTT	CASSVDHGADTQYF
-	TRBJ2-5	-	TRBV5-4	TGTGCCAGCAGCTTGGGGTCAGGGGAGCGGGAGACCCAGTACTTC	CASSLGSGERETQYF
-	TRBJ1-3	TRBD1	TRBV19	TGTGCCAGTTTGGGCGGCAGGGGGCAAGCTGGAAACACCATATATTTT	CASLGGRGQAGNTIYF
-	TRBJ2-1	TRBD1	TRBV2	TGTGCCAGCAGTGGGCAGGGGGTCTACAATGAGCAGTTCTTC	CASSGQGVYNEQFF
-	TRBJ2-3	-	TRBV5-4	TGTGCCAGCAGCTCCTGGGGGGGGCGGGGGCCGACAGATACGCAGTATTTT	CASSSWGGRGPTDTQYF
-	TRBJ1-6	TRBD1	TRBV19	TGTGCCAGTAGTATCGCGGGCAGGGGGCGTGATTCACCCCTCCACTTT	CASSIAGRGRDSPLHF
-	TRBJ2-7	-	TRBV21-1	TGTGCCAGCGACACCCAACCGCATAGCTCCTACGAGCAGTACTTC	CASDTQPHSSYEQYF
-	TRBJ2-5	-	TRBV19	TGTGCCAGTAGTAAGGAGGGGGGGACGAAGACCCAGTACTTC	CASSKEGGTKTQYF
once	TRBJ2-2	-	TRBV14	TGTGCCAGCAGCCCTACGGGGAACACCGGGGAGCTGTTTTTT	CASSPTGNTGELFF
-	TRBJ2-5	-	TRBV10-2	TGCGCCAGCAGTGAGTCTGATAGAAGTCGATTGGAGACCCAGTACTTC	CASSESDRSRLETQYF
-	TRBJ1-2	TRBD1	TRBV6-5	TGTGCCAGCAGTGCCACAGGGGGGGCGGAAGGCTACACCTTC	CASSATGGAEGYTF
-	TRBJ1-2	-	TRBV18	TGTGCCAGCTCACCCCCCCAGGGGATCTATGGCTACACCTTC	CASSPPQGIYGYTF
-	TRBJ2-7	-	TRBV14	TGTGCCAGCAGCCAAGTTGGTCGGAGGGCCCTCTACGAGCAGTACTTC	CASSQVGRRALYEQYF
-	TRBJ2-3	-	TRBV7-7	TGTGCTAGCAGCCGAACTAGCCCAGATACGCAGTATTTT	CASSRTSPDTQYF
once	TRBJ1-2	TRBD1	TRBV29-1	TGCAGCGTTCGGACAGGGAACGGCTACACCTTC	CSVRTGNGYTF
-	TRBJ2-3	-	TRBV5-1	TGCGCCAGCAATGCGGGCACAGATACGCAGTATTTT	CASNAGTDTQYF
-	TRBJ2-1	-	TRBV10-1	TGCGCCAGCAGTGAGCTCGGCGGAACTACCTACAATGAGCAGTTCTTC	CASSELGGTTYNEQFF
-	TRBJ1-5	TRBD1	TRBV4-2	TGTGCCAGCAGCCAGAGACAGGGTAGAGACAATCAGCCCCAGCATTTT	CASSQRQGRDNQPQHF
once	TRBJ2-5	TRBD2	TRBV9	TGTGCCAGCACGGAAGCGGGGGGGCTATGGGAGACCCAGTACTTC	CASTEAGGLWETQYF
-	TRBJ2-1	-	TRBV21-1	TGTGCCAGCAGCTTACCGGCGGGGGTCAATGAGCAGTTCTTC	CASSLPAGVNEQFF
-	TRBJ1-2	TRBD1	TRBV7-2	TGTGCCAGCAGCTTACTGGGCCCGGGACAGGGCTATGGCTACACCTTC	CASSLLGPGQGYGYTF
-	TRBJ2-1	TRBD2	TRBV5-1	TGCGCCAGCAGCCTGGGACTAGCGGATTACAATGAGCAGTTCTTC	CASSLGLADYNEQFF
-	TRBJ1-4	-	TRBV23-1	TGCGCCAGCAGTCAATCGCTAGTTTCCGAACAGGCCCGTGCAACTAATGAAAAACTGTTTTTT	CASSQSLVSEQARATNEKLFF
-	TRBJ2-1	-	TRBV19	TGTGCCAGTAGTCCCCCGACAGAGATAGAATCTTACAATGAGCAGTTCTTC	CASSPPTEIESYNEQFF
-	TRBJ2-1	TRBD2	TRBV5-4	TGTGCCAGCAGCCCTGGACTAGGGCTGGTCAATGAGCAGTTCTTC	CASSPGLGLVNEQFF
once	TRBJ1-3	-	TRBV5-1	TGCGCCAGCAGCTACGGCGGGACTGGTCGCTCTGGAAACACCATATATTTT	CASSYGGTGRSGNTIYF
-	TRBJ2-1	-	TRBV6-6	TGTGCCAGCAGTTACTCGTCTCAGGGCGATGAGCAGTTCTTC	CASSYSSQGDEQFF
-	TRBJ2-1	TRBD1	TRBV5-1	TGCGCCAGCAGCCCGGATGGACAGGGGGCGCGTTACAATGAGCAGTTCTTC	CASSPDGQGARYNEQFF